Following are 26 T cell receptor beta chains from one sample sequenced in a study of T cell responses to AZD1222 COVID-19 vaccine. Profiling relied on immunoSEQ multiplex PCR, and the TCRdb table lists in-frame clones only, not all of them. The sample lists some 200,000 clones, roughly 92% seen once, with 0.95% to 1.1% in the top ten. The sample was peripheral blood, taken 28 days after the second AZD1222 dose. The receptors originated from an adult who received the AZD1222 COVID-19 vaccine.

The chain is built from TRBV9 and TRBJ2-5; 10 bases map to TRBD1. J gave up 2 bases and V 9 bases, and 4 bases lay outside the gene matches. Germline values: CDR1 SGDLS, CDR2 YYNGEE. The CDR3 consists of 13 residues. The CDR3 nucleotides read TGTGCCAACCCGGACAGGGGGCAAGAGACCCAGTACTTC. Translation: CANPDRGQETQYF.

The chain joins TRBV27 to TRBJ1-6; TRBD1 might be the D (5 bases). V lost 6 bases, J lost 9 bases, and 15 bases lay in between. The CDR3 has 14 residues. From germline, CDR1 is MNHEY and CDR2 SMNVEV (reference sequence). The CDR3 DNA reads as TGTGCCAGCAGCAATGAACCCGGGGGTTCACCCCTCCACTTT. Amino acids: CASSNEPGGSPLHF.

This clone was recorded once. The chain joins TRBV11-2 to TRBJ1-2; D remains unclear. The CDR3 runs to 12 residues. In germline, CDR1 is SGHAT, CDR2 FQNNGV. The ends were cut back, 5 bases at V and 8 bases at J, with 12 bases in the middle. The CDR3 region is CASSTLGRGYTF. The CDR3 region has the DNA TGTGCCAGCAGCACCCTAGGGCGCGGCTACACCTTC.

The gene calls are TRBV5-1 and TRBJ1-3; 12 bases match TRBD1. The germline CDR1 and CDR2 sequences are SGHRS and YFSETQ. The CDR3 consists of 18 residues. V shed 4 bases, J shed 2 bases, and the junction held 10 bases outside the gene matches. The CDR3 DNA reads TGCGCCAGCAGCCTGGGACAGGGGGCCCTACTTACTGGAAACACCATATATTTT. Amino acids: CASSLGQGALLTGNTIYF. Full variable domain (rest looked up from reference TRBV5-1 and TRBJ1-3): KAGVTQTPRYLIKTRGQQVTLSCSPISGHRSVSWYQQTPGQGLQFLFEYFSETQRNKGNFPGRFSGRQFSNSRSEMNVSTLELGDSALYLCASSLGQGALLTGNTIYFGEGSWLTVV.

The CDR3 here is CASSQGADTEAFF. CDR3 nucleotides: TGCGCCAGCAGCCAGGGGGCCGACACTGAAGCTTTCTTT. The chain is built from TRBV5-1 and TRBJ1-1; 8 bases are a match to TRBD1. CDR1 and CDR2 from the germline V gene are SGHRS and YFSETQ. This CDR3 spans 13 amino acids. V lost 4 bases, J lost 3 bases, and 2 bases stayed unmatched.

J is TRBJ1-3 and V is TRBV9, with D hard to call. The CDR3 loop spans 16 amino acids. Germline V gene data show CDR1 as SGDLS and CDR2 as YYNGEE. With 4 bases removed from V and 3 bases from J, the gap between germline ends came to 17 bases. CDR3 residues: CASSPWDRRSGNTIYF. The CDR3 DNA sequence: TGTGCCAGCAGCCCGTGGGATCGTCGTAGTGGAAACACCATATATTTT.

This clone was detected only once. The rearrangement links TRBV6-5 to TRBJ2-5, with D unresolved. This CDR3 has 13 amino acids. Trimming shortened V by 6 bases and J by 5 bases, and 13 bases separated the two germline ends. The germline V gene has CDR1 MNHEY and CDR2 SVGAGI. In DNA form, the CDR3 reads TGTGCCAGCAGCCGGGCTCCGGCGGAGACCCAGTACTTC. Protein sequence: CASSRAPAETQYF.

The rearrangement uses TRBV9 and TRBJ2-7, with D tentatively TRBD1 or TRBD2 (5 bases each). The CDR3 contains 14 residues. V gave up 4 bases and J gave up 5 bases, with 16 bases separating them. CDR1 SGDLS and CDR2 YYNGEE come from the germline V gene. In nucleotides, the CDR3 is TGTGCCAGCAGCCCCCGGGACGGCCTCCACGAGCAGTACTTC. Amino acid sequence: CASSPRDGLHEQYF.

The genes are TRBV18 and TRBJ2-3, with TRBD2 as a possible D gene (5 bases). Trimming removed 4 bases from V and 0 bases from J, with 14 bases in between. The germline V gene encodes CDR1 KGHSH and CDR2 LQKENI. This CDR3 is built from 16 residues. CDR3 bases: TGTGCCAGCTCACAGGGCGGGCGAGGTAGCACAGATACGCAGTATTTT. This translates into CASSQGGRGSTDTQYF.

V gene TRBV28 combines with J gene TRBJ1-3, with D maybe TRBD1 (5 bases). The V end was cut by 6 bases, the J end by 9 bases, with 12 bases between. CDR1 and CDR2 from the germline V gene are MDHEN and SYDVKM. This CDR3 region has 12 residues. CDR3 in DNA: TGTGCCAGCAGACCCGGGGCTGGCACCATATATTTT. Translated, it gives CASRPGAGTIYF.

This clone has only one observation. The CDR3 nucleotides are TGTGCCAGCAGCCAGGGGGAATCCTACACTAATGAAAAACTGTTTTTT. This translates into CASSQGESYTNEKLFF. The rearrangement links TRBV7-9 to TRBJ1-4, with TRBD1 matching 7 bases. CDR3 length: 16 amino acids. CDR1 and CDR2 (germline): SEHNR, FQNEAQ (reference sequence). With 5 bases clipped from V and 2 bases from J, the junction kept 8 bases outside the gene matches.

The gene calls are TRBV5-1 and TRBJ2-5, with 8 bases lining up with TRBD1. Trimming cost V 2 bases and J 5 bases; bases outside gene matches: 2. Germline V gives CDR1 SGHRS, CDR2 YFSETQ. The CDR3 has 13 amino acids. The chain's CDR3 is CASSFTGGETQYF. The CDR3, as DNA: TGCGCCAGCAGCTTCACAGGGGGGGAGACCCAGTACTTC.

The rearrangement links TRBV28 to TRBJ1-4; D gene ambiguous. The CDR3 has 17 amino acids. The V gene lost 4 bases and the J gene lost 2 bases, with 17 bases spanning the gap. Per germline, CDR1 MDHEN and CDR2 SYDVKM. CDR3 region: CASSSSRGTGTNEKLFF. The DNA of the CDR3 is TGTGCCAGCAGTTCATCACGGGGAACGGGGACTAATGAAAAACTGTTTTTT. Using reference TRBV28 and TRBJ1-4 for the parts outside the CDR3, the full variable domain is DVKVTQSSRYLVKRTGEKVFLECVQDMDHENMFWYRQDPGLGLRLIYFSYDVKMKEKGDIPEGYSVSREKKERFSLILESASTNQTSMYLCASSSSRGTGTNEKLFFGSGTQLSVL.

A single count supports this clone. CDR3 region: CASSFPPGGTEAFF. The CDR3 DNA follows: TGTGCCAGCAGCTTCCCACCCGGAGGGACTGAAGCTTTCTTT. V is TRBV9 and J is TRBJ1-1; D is undetermined. Germline values: CDR1 SGDLS, CDR2 YYNGEE. Trimming removed 4 bases from V and 5 bases from J, with 15 bases in between. The CDR3 is 14 amino acids.

V usage is TRBV18 and J usage is TRBJ2-7; 9 bases align to TRBD1. V lost 11 bases and J lost 5; bases outside the gene matches: 13. From germline, CDR1 is KGHSH and CDR2 LQKENI. The CDR3 covers 14 residues. The CDR3 region is CALIGTGFYDEQYF. CDR3 DNA: TGTGCCTTAATCGGGACAGGGTTTTACGACGAGCAGTACTTC. Supplemented by reference TRBV18 and TRBJ2-7, the full variable domain reads NAGVMQNPRHLVRRRGQEARLRCSPMKGHSHVYWYRQLPEEGLKFMVYLQKENIIDESGMPKERFSAEFPKEGPSILRIQQVVRGDSAAYFCALIGTGFYDEQYFGPGTRLTVT.

The V gene is TRBV6-2 or TRBV6-3, the J gene TRBJ2-1; D remains unclear. The CDR3 extends over 15 amino acids. Germline V lookup: CDR1 MNHEY, CDR2 SVGEGT. Trimming stripped 2 bases from V and 3 bases from J, with 11 bases between. CDR3 region: CASSYPGKGYNEQFF. The CDR3 nucleotides read TGTGCCAGCAGTTACCCTGGCAAGGGCTACAATGAGCAGTTCTTC.

This rearrangement joins TRBV7-2 to TRBJ2-1; 8 positions agree with TRBD2. CDR3 length: 13 amino acids. Germline-derived CDR1 and CDR2 are SGHTA and FQGNSA. With 6 bases clipped from V and 7 bases from J, the junction kept 5 bases outside the gene matches. In DNA form, the CDR3 reads TGTGCCAGCAGTCGGGGGGGGCGAAATGAGCAGTTCTTC. It specifies CASSRGGRNEQFF.

The V gene is TRBV5-1, the J gene TRBJ1-6, with D maybe TRBD1 (5 bases). Germline CDR1 reads SGHRS; CDR2 reads YFSETQ. The V and J ends lost 1 base and 8 bases respectively, with 13 bases between them. CDR3 length: 15 amino acids. The chain's CDR3 is CASSLRGTRDSPLHF. The DNA of the CDR3 is TGCGCCAGCAGCTTGCGAGGGACTCGCGATTCACCCCTCCACTTT.

CDR3 loop: CASSPPTGSEQYF. In DNA form, the CDR3 reads TGTGCCAGCAGCCCCCCGACAGGTAGCGAGCAGTACTTC. J is TRBJ2-7 and V is TRBV7-2; D is perhaps TRBD1 (6 bases). Germline V gene data show CDR1 as SGHTA and CDR2 as FQGNSA. This CDR3 is 13 amino acids long. V was pared by 5 bases and J by 6 bases, with 14 bases between.

The V gene is TRBV6-5, the J gene TRBJ2-2, with D possibly called TRBD1 or TRBD2 (5 bases each). The CDR3 has 14 amino acids. Trimming removed 6 bases from V and 3 bases from J, with 11 bases in between. CDR1 is MNHEY, CDR2 SVGAGI, per germline. CDR3 DNA sequence: TGTGCCAGCAGAGGGGACGTGTACACCGGGGAGCTGTTTTTT. Translating it yields CASRGDVYTGELFF.

The gene calls are TRBV11-2 and TRBJ1-4, with no clear D. This CDR3 is 15 amino acids long. The germline V gene encodes CDR1 SGHAT and CDR2 FQNNGV. V lost 6 bases, J lost 4 bases, and 15 bases lay in between. CDR3 DNA sequence: TGTGCCAGCAGGCAAGGACCCGGTCTTAATGAAAAACTGTTTTTT. It is translated as CASRQGPGLNEKLFF.

This clone turned up a few times. V and J are TRBV5-4 and TRBJ1-6; D remains unclear. The V gene lost 0 bases and the J gene lost 2 bases, with 9 bases spanning the gap. The length of the CDR3 is 16 residues. Germline V gene data show CDR1 as SGHNT and CDR2 as YYREEE (reference sequence). The CDR3 DNA reads as TGTGCCAGCAGCTTGGATACACCCACCTATAATTCACCCCTCCACTTT. Translation: CASSLDTPTYNSPLHF.

This clone was detected only once. The rearrangement uses TRBV7-8 and TRBJ2-3; tentatively, D is TRBD1 (6 bases). Germline values: CDR1 SGHVS, CDR2 FQNEAQ. The CDR3 is 16 amino acids. The V end lost 1 base, the J end lost 4 bases, and 15 bases lay between the germline ends. The CDR3 loop is CASSLVQWGQADTQYF. CDR3 DNA sequence: TGTGCCAGCAGCTTAGTTCAATGGGGGCAAGCAGATACGCAGTATTTT.

The chain couples TRBV4-1 to TRBJ2-3, with 10 positions matching TRBD2. CDR1 is MGHRA and CDR2 is YSYEKL in the germline V gene. J gave up 0 bases and V 1 base, and 4 bases lay outside the gene matches. The CDR3 totals 17 residues. CDR3 nucleotides: TGCGCCAGCAGCCAAGTCCTAGCGGGGGCTAGCACAGATACGCAGTATTTT. It codes for CASSQVLAGASTDTQYF.

This chain uses TRBV7-3 with TRBJ1-3; a possible D gene is TRBD1 (6 bases). CDR1 and CDR2 from the germline V gene are SGHTA and FQGTGA. V was cut by 0 bases and J by 3 bases, with 15 bases left in between. The CDR3 sequence is 17 residues long. In DNA, the CDR3 is TGTGCCAGCAGCTTAACGGGGGGCAGCCGGATTGGAAACACCATATATTTT. Protein sequence: CASSLTGGSRIGNTIYF.

This chain links TRBV7-9 with TRBJ2-6, with D unclear. This CDR3 contains 17 residues. In germline, CDR1 is SEHNR, CDR2 FQNEAQ (reference sequence). V lost 0 bases to trimming and J lost 2 bases, with 11 bases between them. The CDR3 DNA sequence: TGTGCCAGCAGCTTAGCTTTGGCTGGGACTGGGGCCAACGTCCTGACTTTC. It codes for CASSLALAGTGANVLTF.